Each of the 22 T cell receptor beta chains below was sequenced from the same sample in a study of blood T cell repertoires in COVID-19. The table came from immunoSEQ multiplex PCR; TCRdb's copy has only in-frame clones and leaves some out. The table has hundreds of thousands of clones, approximately 91% seen once. Sequencing was carried out using peripheral blood. These receptor sequences come from a woman aged 55-75 years with acute or convalescent COVID-19.

V gene TRBV19 combines with J gene TRBJ1-4, with 7 bases identical to TRBD1. The ends lost 7 bases at V and 7 bases at J; junction bases unmatched: 9. Germline V gene data show CDR1 as LNHDA and CDR2 as SQIVND (reference sequence). This CDR3 region has 14 residues. The CDR3 sequence: CASIRRGGSEKLFF. The CDR3 DNA follows: TGTGCCAGTATCCGGCGAGGGGGCTCTGAAAAACTGTTTTTT.

As to this clone: At one end, the junction sequence differs from germline, possibly due to a read error. The chain combines TRBV27 with TRBJ2-7; 8 nucleotides align to TRBD1. Germline-derived CDR1 and CDR2 are MNHEY and SMNVEV (reference sequence). The CDR3 is made up of 14 amino acids. The CDR3 is CANSYQGAGYEQYF. Here the CDR3 DNA reads TGTGCCAACAGTTATCAGGGGGCGGGCTACGAGCAGTACTTC.

The CDR3 reads CASGPGSGRNEQFF. In DNA, the CDR3 is TGTGCCAGCGGTCCGGGTAGCGGGAGGAATGAGCAGTTCTTC. The chain recombines TRBV7-3 with TRBJ2-1, with TRBD2 matching over 10 bases. CDR1 and CDR2 from the germline V gene are SGHTA and FQGTGA. The CDR3 length is 14 residues. Germline trimming cut 8 bases from V and 7 bases from J; bases unmatched to any gene: 8.

The genes are TRBV4-1 and TRBJ2-3, with 9 bases matching TRBD1. Germline CDR1 reads MGHRA; CDR2 reads YSYEKL. The CDR3 sequence is 17 residues long. V lost 4 bases to trimming and J lost 3 bases; unmatched junction nucleotides: 11. CDR3 residues: CASSPLGTGSVTDTQYF. The CDR3, as DNA: TGCGCCAGCAGCCCCCTGGGGACAGGGAGTGTAACAGATACGCAGTATTTT.

The chain recombines TRBV19 with TRBJ1-2; D is unresolved. CDR3 length equals 15 residues. The germline CDR1 and CDR2 sequences are LNHDA and SQIVND (reference sequence). Trimming stripped 6 bases from V and 3 bases from J, with 17 bases between. Here the CDR3 DNA reads TGTGCCAGTAGCACCGGAGTGAACGACGACTATGGCTACACCTTC. Encoded protein: CASSTGVNDDYGYTF.

A remark on this clone: The same CDR3 also results from other DNA sequences found in this sample. The chain joins TRBV7-3 to TRBJ1-3, with a tentative D call TRBD1 (5 bases). The CDR3 is 13 residues long. Per the germline V gene, CDR1 is SGHTA and CDR2 is FQGTGA. V lost 4 bases and J lost 2, with 6 bases in between. CDR3 nucleotides: TGTGCCAGCAGCTCAGGGACTGGAAACACCATATATTTT. Translating it yields CASSSGTGNTIYF.

This clone was seen a few times. This rearrangement joins TRBV7-2 to TRBJ1-5, with D possibly TRBD1 on 6 matching bases. The ends were cut back, 4 bases at V and 5 bases at J, with 9 bases in the middle. This CDR3 has 13 residues. Germline CDR1 and CDR2: SGHTA and FQGNSA. CDR3 sequence: CASSSQGDQPQHF. CDR3 coding DNA: TGTGCCAGCAGCTCACAGGGTGATCAGCCCCAGCATTTT. Looking up the rest from reference TRBV7-2 and TRBJ1-5 gives the full variable domain: GAGVSQSPSNKVTEKGKDVELRCDPISGHTALYWYRQSLGQGLEFLIYFQGNSAPDKSGLPSDRFSAERTGGSVSTLTIQRTQQEDSAVYLCASSSQGDQPQHFGDGTRLSIL.

This clone was detected only a few times. The V gene is TRBV7-9, the J gene TRBJ2-7; D not resolved. Germline V gives CDR1 SEHNR, CDR2 FQNEAQ (reference sequence). V shed 4 bases and J shed 2 bases, with 3 bases lying between them. The CDR3 consists of 11 residues. DNA for the CDR3: TGTGCCAGCAGCTACACCTACGAGCAGTACTTC. Protein sequence: CASSYTYEQYF. The variable domain in full, with the rest retrieved from reference TRBV7-9 and TRBJ2-7, is DTGVSQNPRHKITKRGQNVTFRCDPISEHNRLYWYRQTLGQGPEFLTYFQNEAQLEKSRLLSDRFSAERPKGSFSTLEIQRTEQGDSAMYLCASSYTYEQYFGPGTRLTVT.

CDR3 amino acids: CASSRFTGQGLSNTEAFF. Here the CDR3 DNA reads TGTGCCAGCTCTCGCTTTACCGGACAGGGCCTTTCGAACACTGAAGCTTTCTTT. The V call is TRBV18, the J call TRBJ1-1, with 8 bases fitting TRBD1. Germline V lookup: CDR1 KGHSH, CDR2 LQKENI. V trimming: 6 bases; J trimming: 1 base; junction bases outside the gene matches: 16. The CDR3 contains 18 residues.

V gene TRBV3-1 (or the pseudogene TRBV3-2) combines with J gene TRBJ1-4, with D possibly TRBD1 on 5 matching bases. The CDR3 contains 17 residues. In germline, CDR1 is LGHDT, CDR2 YNNKEL (reference sequence). Trimming stripped 8 bases from V and 0 bases from J, with 19 bases between. The CDR3 here is CASGPQETFSTNEKLFF. DNA for the CDR3: TGTGCCAGCGGGCCACAGGAGACTTTCTCAACTAATGAAAAACTGTTTTTT.

The gene calls are TRBV5-4 and TRBJ2-7; D is perhaps TRBD1 (5 bases). Trimming shortened V by 0 bases and J by 6 bases, and 16 bases separated the two germline ends. The CDR3 contains 15 residues. CDR1 is SGHNT and CDR2 is YYREEE in the germline V gene (reference sequence). CDR3: CASSLAFKGQAEQYF. The CDR3 nucleotides read TGTGCCAGCAGCTTGGCCTTCAAGGGGCAGGCCGAGCAGTACTTC.

V and J are TRBV2 and TRBJ2-1; the match to TRBD1 covers 9 bases. CDR3 length equals 15 residues. The germline gives CDR1 SNHLY, CDR2 FYNNEI. The junction had 4 bases not matched to a gene; V was cut back by 1 base and J by 6 bases. This chain's CDR3 is CASSEDRGQRNEQFF. The CDR3 DNA sequence: TGTGCCAGCAGTGAAGACAGGGGGCAGCGCAATGAGCAGTTCTTC.

The chain joins TRBV28 to TRBJ1-3; tentative D call: TRBD1 (5 bases). The V end was cut by 1 base, the J end by 4 bases, with 11 bases between. The CDR3 has 15 amino acids. CDR1 and CDR2 (germline): MDHEN, SYDVKM. The CDR3 here is CASSLLSGRGNTIYF. The DNA for the CDR3 is TGTGCCAGCAGTTTATTATCAGGGAGGGGAAACACCATATATTTT.

J is TRBJ2-1 and V is TRBV6-5; TRBD1 agrees at 9 bases. V shed 6 bases, J shed 6 bases, and the junction held 9 bases outside the gene matches. From germline, CDR1 is MNHEY and CDR2 SVGAGI. This CDR3 contains 15 residues. CDR3 amino acids: CASRPPGTGRNEQFF. Here the CDR3 DNA reads TGTGCCAGCAGGCCCCCCGGGACAGGGCGCAATGAGCAGTTCTTC.

The chain couples TRBV7-2 to TRBJ2-1; a possible D gene is TRBD2 (5 bases). The CDR3 is 17 amino acids. Trimming removed 4 bases at V and 2 bases at J, with 18 bases between. Germline assignment: CDR1 SGHTA and CDR2 FQGNSA. This CDR3 reads CASSSRPEGFTYNEQFF. The CDR3 region has the DNA TGTGCCAGCAGCTCCCGGCCCGAGGGCTTTACCTACAATGAGCAGTTCTTC.

The chain has TRBV27 and TRBJ1-2; the D is unclear. Per the germline V gene, CDR1 is MNHEY and CDR2 is SMNVEV (reference sequence). The CDR3 sequence is 13 residues long. The V end lost 5 bases, the J end lost 5 bases, and 12 bases lay between the germline ends. The CDR3, as DNA: TGTGCCAGCAGTGCTCCGGGAGAGTATGGCTACACCTTC. Amino acid sequence: CASSAPGEYGYTF.

The chain joins TRBV6-2 or TRBV6-3 to TRBJ2-5, with D maybe TRBD2 (7 bases). The germline gives CDR1 MNHEY, CDR2 SVGEGT. This CDR3 has 20 amino acids. The V end was cut by 2 bases, the J end by 5 bases, with 30 bases between. The CDR3 sequence is CASSYPRKGGSGESIETQYF. The CDR3, as DNA: TGTGCCAGCAGTTACCCTCGGAAGGGGGGGTCAGGTGAATCAATCGAGACCCAGTACTTC.

This clone was observed a single time. The chain combines TRBV2 with TRBJ1-5; D is unclear. The CDR3 consists of 13 residues. Germline V gene sequence: CDR1 SNHLY, CDR2 FYNNEI. The V end lost 9 bases, the J end lost 4 bases, and 13 bases lay between the germline ends. This CDR3 is CARTEDPNQPQHF. CDR3 nucleotides: TGTGCCAGAACCGAGGATCCAAATCAGCCCCAGCATTTT.

This chain joins TRBV10-3 and TRBJ2-5; perhaps TRBD2 as D (6 bases). Looked up from germline, CDR1 is ENHRY and CDR2 is SYGVKD. The CDR3 spans 15 residues. V lost 6 bases and J lost 2, with 16 bases in between. The CDR3 region has the DNA TGTGCCATCAGCTCGGGACTCTCACCTCAAGAGACCCAGTACTTC. Translated: CAISSGLSPQETQYF.

This chain links TRBV27 with TRBJ2-7, with D perhaps matching TRBD2 (5 bases). V was pared by 3 bases and J by 2 bases, with 14 bases between. The germline V gene encodes CDR1 MNHEY and CDR2 SMNVEV (reference sequence). The CDR3 is 15 residues long. The CDR3 is CASSFISRATYEQYF. DNA of the CDR3: TGTGCCAGCAGTTTTATCTCGCGGGCCACCTACGAGCAGTACTTC.

This clone was detected only once. V gene TRBV2 combines with J gene TRBJ2-3; weak D call: TRBD2 (6 bases). The CDR3 spans 13 residues. The V end was cut by 7 bases, the J end by 2 bases, with 10 bases between. CDR1 and CDR2 (germline): SNHLY, FYNNEI. This CDR3 reads CASIREPTDTQYF. CDR3 in DNA: TGTGCCAGCATCCGGGAGCCCACAGATACGCAGTATTTT.

The rearrangement links TRBV13 to TRBJ2-7; 7 bases are shared with TRBD2. The V segment lost 7 bases and the J segment 5 bases; nucleotides outside the gene matches: 8. CDR3 length: 13 residues. From germline, CDR1 is PRHDT and CDR2 FYEKMQ (reference sequence). The CDR3 DNA follows: TGTGCCAGCACCGTTGGGAGGGCCCACGAGCAGTACTTC. It is translated as CASTVGRAHEQYF. Using reference TRBV13 and TRBJ2-7 for the parts outside the CDR3, the full variable domain is AAGVIQSPRHLIKEKRETATLKCYPIPRHDTVYWYQQGPGQDPQFLISFYEKMQSDKGSIPDRFSAQQFSDYHSELNMSSLELGDSALYFCASTVGRAHEQYFGPGTRLTVT.